The clone carrying this TCR beta chain was seen only a few times. The antigen remains unidentified. The data were produced by immunoSEQ multiplex PCR, yet TCRdb's version contains in-frame clones alone and is incomplete. The repertoire includes more than 8,500 clones, roughly 80% of them detected once, and 11% sits in the top ten. Following an approximately ten-day culture, CD4+ T cells were purified. BNT162b2 vaccine or mRNA-1273 vaccine was given to participants in two doses. The vaccine recipients had no prior SARS-CoV-2 infection, with negative nucleocapsid antibodies. Cultures had half their medium replaced with IL-2 medium on days 3 and 7. This CDR3 comprises 13 residues. Trimming removed 4 bases from V and 2 bases from J, with 11 bases in between. Germline CDR1 is SQVTM and CDR2 is ANQGSEA. This entry is derived from a study of vaccination effects on CD4 cells after COVID-19. Study-wide results and limits: Early post-infection timepoints were absent, and convalescent patients were few. Infection-derived and vaccine-derived clones contracted markedly late after vaccination.

The receptor's source is a human donor who received a COVID-19 vaccine. The chain employs TRBV29-1 and TRBJ1-1; no definite D call. The sequenced sample was CD4+ T cells from PBMCs cultured without peptide, obtained after COVID-19 vaccination. The CDR3 sequence is CSVGSLINTEAFF. The CDR3 DNA is TGCAGCGTTGGGTCTTTAATCAACACTGAAGCTTTCTTT.